The present T cell receptor beta chain was sequenced within a study of blood T cell repertoires in COVID-19. Across the study: COVID-19 samples collected from the United States, Italy and Spain covered acute and convalescent phases. Sources were T cells, B-cell-depleted T cells, or PBMCs; the material itself was cDNA or gDNA.

Authors' methods: Estimates of nucleated cell counts were drawn from the amplification of reference gene primers. Method: immunoSEQ multiplex PCR; TCRdb's copy keeps in-frame clones and lacks some. The DNA was the basis for D and trimming; V, J and clone size are from that table. The sample includes hundreds of thousands of clones, around 88% of them seen just once. Those enrolled, adults aged roughly 18 to 90 years, came from about two dozen US areas. With 1 base clipped from V and 4 bases from J, the junction kept 10 bases outside the gene matches. This CDR3 region has 17 residues. Germline CDR1 and CDR2: LNHDA and SQIVND (reference sequence).

Sequenced input: PBMCs or T cells enriched from blood (not recorded which). The sequence was obtained from a woman in her forties with acute COVID-19. This sequence joins TRBV19 and TRBJ2-3; 8 nucleotides align to TRBD2. CDR3 loop: CASSIGAGEAAPDTQYF. The DNA of the CDR3 is TGTGCCAGTAGTATAGGAGCGGGAGAGGCGGCCCCAGATACGCAGTATTTT.